Listed here is a single T cell receptor (beta chain). Its antigen is unidentified. This sample includes further DNA sequences coding for the same CDR3. This record belongs to a study of a mutant IDH1 vaccine in newly diagnosed glioma. Study context: Vaccinations were initiated 4-6 weeks following radiotherapy alone, or were given together with temozolomide cycles. Treated patients had a mean age of around 40 years and a roughly 60% male, 37.5% female split. Beforehand, treatment had been radiotherapy, temozolomide, or both; the majority received both.

Here immunoSEQ multiplex PCR was the method, and the copy in TCRdb shows in-frame clones only, minus some. The table shows about 23,000 clones, with 84% occurring only once. Findings and limits, study-wide: Patients mounted vaccine-induced immune responses in about 92% of cases.

Time point noted: week 47, end of study. What each vaccine dose contained was 300 ug of mutant IDH1 20-mer peptide, accompanied by topical imiquimod. The CDR3 is made up of 11 amino acids. Trimming removed 4 bases at V and 5 bases at J, with 6 bases between. CDR1 is SGHNT and CDR2 is YYREEE in the germline V gene (reference sequence). The gene calls are TRBV5-4 and TRBJ2-5; D possibly corresponds to TRBD2 (6 bases). The clonotype originates from a man aged 35 to 55 with glioma. The source was PBMCs, collected from a glioma patient whose treatment included an IDH1 peptide vaccine. CDR3 loop: CASSLAETQYF. The CDR3 nucleotides are TGTGCCAGCAGCCTAGCGGAGACCCAGTACTTC.